Listed here are 15 T cell receptor beta chains from one sample, sequenced in a study of T cell changes during pregnancy in multiple sclerosis. The assay was immunoSEQ multiplex PCR, and TCRdb's table has in-frame clones only and misses some. Altogether about 59,000 clones are present, around nine tenths being singletons, with the ten largest covering roughly 2.7%. Sequences were derived from peripheral blood, sampled in the third trimester of pregnancy. Every receptor here comes from a female donor in good health, enrolled as a control in a pregnancy study.

V and J are TRBV7-3 and TRBJ2-1; 14 nucleotides match TRBD2. Per germline, CDR1 SGHTA and CDR2 FQGTGA. This CDR3 has 17 amino acids. Trimming at V came to 5 bases and at J to 4 bases, leaving 7 bases not matched to a gene. The DNA for the CDR3 is TGTGCCAGCAGCCCCCGACTAGCGGGAGGGGGATACAATGAGCAGTTCTTC. Protein sequence: CASSPRLAGGGYNEQFF.

CDR3 protein: CAICPGIASGDKGPDTQYF. Here the CDR3 DNA reads TGTGCCATCTGCCCCGGAATAGCGAGCGGGGACAAGGGCCCAGATACGCAGTATTTT. This chain links TRBV10-3 with TRBJ2-3, with D possibly matching TRBD2 (7 bases). Germline assignment: CDR1 ENHRY and CDR2 SYGVKD. The CDR3 is 19 amino acids. Trimming cost V 8 bases and J 4 bases, with 31 bases left between them.

The chain is built from TRBV5-1 and TRBJ1-1; 9 bases align to TRBD1. This CDR3 region has 15 residues. The V and J ends lost 4 bases and 0 bases, in that order; junction bases with no gene match: 4. Germline V gives CDR1 SGHRS, CDR2 YFSETQ. The DNA of the CDR3 is TGCGCCAGCAGCCCGGGACAGGGATTGAACACTGAAGCTTTCTTT. Translated, it gives CASSPGQGLNTEAFF.

This chain joins TRBV4-2 and TRBJ2-1; 11 bases fit TRBD2. The germline V gene has CDR1 LGHNA and CDR2 YNFKEQ. Trimming cost V 3 bases and J 3 bases; bases outside gene matches: 10. The CDR3 contains 18 residues. In nucleotides, the CDR3 is TGTGCCAGCAGCCATGTAGCGGGGGGGCCATATGACTACAATGAGCAGTTCTTC. Translated: CASSHVAGGPYDYNEQFF.

This chain joins TRBV6-5 and TRBJ1-5, with D possibly matching TRBD1 (6 bases). This CDR3 is 13 amino acids long. The germline CDR1 and CDR2 sequences are MNHEY and SVGAGI. Deletions cut 4 bases from V and 4 bases from J, with 8 bases between. CDR3 bases: TGTGCCAGCAGTTTACAGGGAAATCAGCCCCAGCATTTT. It translates to CASSLQGNQPQHF.

This chain joins TRBV7-9 and TRBJ2-1; no reliable D call. Trimming removed 5 bases from V and 4 bases from J, with 12 bases in between. The CDR3 has 14 residues. Germline CDR1 SEHNR, CDR2 FQNEAQ (reference sequence). The CDR3, as DNA: TGTGCCAGCAGCCAAACCTCTAGATACAATGAGCAGTTCTTC. Translated, it gives CASSQTSRYNEQFF.

The rearrangement links TRBV10-3 to TRBJ1-1, with a tentative D call TRBD1 (5 bases). Germline V gene data show CDR1 as ENHRY and CDR2 as SYGVKD. Trimming removed 8 bases at V and 0 bases at J, with 13 bases between. The CDR3 length is 14 residues. The DNA for the CDR3 is TGTGCCATCGGGAAACAGGCAATGAACACTGAAGCTTTCTTT. As protein: CAIGKQAMNTEAFF.

The chain links TRBV9 to TRBJ1-1, with D possibly being TRBD1 (5 bases). CDR3 length: 13 residues. CDR1 and CDR2 from the germline V gene are SGDLS and YYNGEE. Trimming pared 2 bases from V and 5 bases from J, leaving 10 bases between. Written as DNA, the CDR3 is TGTGCCAGCAGCGTGGGGGGTATGACTGAAGCTTTCTTT. It encodes CASSVGGMTEAFF.

The rearrangement uses TRBV5-8 and TRBJ2-3; no clear D. V lost 0 bases and J lost 8, with 4 bases in between. Germline V gives CDR1 SGHTS, CDR2 YDEGEE. The CDR3 loop spans 11 amino acids. The CDR3 here is CASSLGGTQYF. CDR3 nucleotide sequence: TGTGCCAGCAGCTTGGGAGGTACGCAGTATTTT.

This clone was observed a single time. J is TRBJ1-1 and V is TRBV28, with 7 nucleotides matching TRBD1. CDR3 length: 15 amino acids. The trim removed 3 bases at V and 3 bases at J, leaving 7 bases unmatched. Germline V CDR1 and CDR2: MDHEN, SYDVKM. CDR3 amino acids: CASSLGQGGDTEAFF. CDR3 DNA: TGTGCCAGCAGTTTGGGGCAGGGGGGTGACACTGAAGCTTTCTTT.

This chain joins TRBV6-5 and TRBJ1-1; tentatively, D is TRBD1 (5 bases). CDR1 is MNHEY, CDR2 SVGAGI, per germline. V shed 6 bases and J shed 5 bases, with 7 bases lying between them. The CDR3 covers 11 residues. CDR3 loop: CASRAGTEAFF. The CDR3 region has the DNA TGTGCCAGCAGGGCAGGGACTGAAGCTTTCTTT.

This chain links TRBV9 with TRBJ2-3, with a weak D call TRBD1 (5 bases). V dropped 4 bases and J dropped 7 bases, with 22 bases sitting between them. The CDR3 runs to 16 residues. The germline gives CDR1 SGDLS, CDR2 YYNGEE. CDR3 region: CASSSEPTQGHNTQYF. CDR3 in DNA: TGTGCCAGCAGCTCGGAGCCCACCCAGGGTCATAATACGCAGTATTTT.

The chain couples TRBV29-1 to TRBJ2-7, with 7 bases matching TRBD1. CDR1 is SQVTM and CDR2 is ANQGSEA in the germline V gene. This CDR3 comprises 15 residues. With 4 bases clipped from V and 4 bases from J, the junction kept 13 bases outside the gene matches. Written as DNA, the CDR3 is TGCAGCGTTGGTGGGCCGACAGGGATAAAGTACGAGCAGTACTTC. Its protein is CSVGGPTGIKYEQYF.

This chain connects TRBV9 to TRBJ2-1; TRBD1 matches at 9 bases. Per the germline V gene, CDR1 is SGDLS and CDR2 is YYNGEE. The CDR3 has 20 amino acids. Trimming took 3 bases from V and 0 from J; bases not matched to a gene: 16. In nucleotides, the CDR3 is TGTGCCAGCAGCGCAAACCGGGACAGGGTAATCAACGTCTCCTACAATGAGCAGTTCTTC. Translated: CASSANRDRVINVSYNEQFF.

The chain links TRBV11-3 to TRBJ1-1, with TRBD1 as a possible D gene (6 bases). V was pared by 6 bases and J by 4 bases, with 15 bases between. Germline CDR1 and CDR2: SGHNT and YENEEA. The length of the CDR3 is 14 residues. The CDR3 sequence is CASSSGTLGTEAFF. CDR3 coding DNA: TGTGCCAGCAGTTCCGGGACATTGGGCACTGAAGCTTTCTTT.